The 21 T cell receptor beta chains presented below share a single source sample, sequenced in a study of T cells in women clearing cervical HPV infection. The protocol was immunoSEQ multiplex PCR, while the TCRdb copy is restricted to in-frame clones and leaves out a portion. The listing contains tens of thousands of clones. Sequences were obtained from blood buffy coat. The receptors derive from a woman between 18 and 75 years old with a cervical HPV16 infection that either progressed to CIN3+ or cleared (not recorded which).

Comment on this clone: Coverage ceases 3 residues before the CDR3 finishes, and the germline J gene fills in the end. V gene TRBV5-1 combines with J gene TRBJ1-3; TRBD1 might be the D (6 bases). CDR1 SGHRS and CDR2 YFSETQ come from the germline V gene. The CDR3 totals 15 residues. Between the trimmed V and J ends, which lost 4 bases and 4 bases, there was a span of 15 bases. The part of the CDR3 DNA that was read is TGCGCCAGCAGCCAGTCCGGGACATCAGGAAACACC. Protein product: CASSQSGTSGNT. The whole CDR3 is CASSQSGTSGNTIYF.

Considering frequency, this clone is medium-sized (0.01 to 0.1%). The CDR3 spells CASSTPDFESIQYF. The CDR3 bases that were read are TGTGCCAGCAGCACTCCGGACTTCGAATCCATT. This rearrangement joins TRBV13 to TRBJ2-4; perhaps TRBD2 as D (5 bases). The CDR3 is cut off 3 residues early in the read; its end comes from the germline J gene. The CDR3 consists of 14 residues. The germline V and J ends were trimmed by 5 bases and 9 bases, with 17 bases remaining between them. The germline CDR1 and CDR2 sequences are PRHDT and FYEKMQ (reference sequence).

About this clone itself: The CDR3 end is not reached by the read, which stops 3 residues before it; the germline J gene fills it in. This CDR3 is also generated by other DNA sequences in the sample. V is TRBV19 and J is TRBJ1-5, with D possibly TRBD1 on 5 matching bases. The CDR3 extends over 14 amino acids. Trimming took off 4 bases at V and 2 bases at J, with 9 bases between the two ends. Germline CDR1 reads LNHDA; CDR2 reads SQIVND (reference sequence). CDR3 bases read: TGTGCCAGTAGTACTACGGGGGGCAATCAGCCC. Translated, it gives CASSTTGGNQP. From start to end, the CDR3 is CASSTTGGNQPQHF.

About this clone: The read terminates 3 residues ahead of where the CDR3 ends, so the germline J gene completes it. This chain uses TRBV18 with TRBJ1-1; the D gene is possibly TRBD1 (6 bases). Germline V CDR1 and CDR2: KGHSH, LQKENI. The CDR3 has 15 residues. Partial CDR3 DNA: TGTGCCAGCTCACTGCAGCGGGGGGACACAGATACG. This translates into CASSLQRGDTDT. The whole CDR3 reads CASSLQRGDTDTAFF.

As to this clone: The read terminates 3 residues ahead of where the CDR3 ends, so the germline J gene completes it. The J gene is TRBJ1-2, the V gene TRBV13; 8 bases map to TRBD1. With V trimmed by 0 bases and J by 7 bases, 4 bases remained unmatched. Germline V gene data show CDR1 as PRHDT and CDR2 as FYEKMQ (reference sequence). CDR3 length: 14 amino acids. The part of the CDR3 DNA that was read is TGTGCCAGCAGCTTAGGTCAGGGGGCGATTGGC. This translates into CASSLGQGAIG. The entire CDR3 reads CASSLGQGAIGYTF. The whole variable domain, remainder taken from reference TRBV13 and TRBJ1-2, is AAGVIQSPRHLIKEKRETATLKCYPIPRHDTVYWYQQGPGQDPQFLISFYEKMQSDKGSIPDRFSAQQFSDYHSELNMSSLELGDSALYFCASSLGQGAIGYTFGSGTRLTVV.

About this clone itself: Read coverage stops 3 residues before the CDR3 terminus; the germline J gene supplies the remainder. The chain links TRBV19 to TRBJ2-7, with D tentatively TRBD1 or TRBD2 (5 bases each). The CDR3 is 15 residues long. V was cut by 1 base and J by 3 bases, with 13 bases left in between. Germline CDR1 is LNHDA and CDR2 is SQIVND (reference sequence). The part of the CDR3 DNA that was read is TGTGCCAGTAGTATAGGGGGAGAGGGGATCTACGAG. Translating gives CASSIGGEGIYE. The full CDR3 is CASSIGGEGIYEQYF. Full variable domain (rest looked up from reference TRBV19 and TRBJ2-7): DGGITQSPKYLFRKEGQNVTLSCEQNLNHDAMYWYRQDPGQGLRLIYYSQIVNDFQKGDIAEGYSVSREKKESFPLTVTSAQKNPTAFYLCASSIGGEGIYEQYFGPGTRLTVT.

With respect to this clone: The read comes to an end 3 residues before the CDR3 does, leaving the germline J gene to fill in the end. The chain has TRBV30 and TRBJ2-7, with a possible D match to TRBD2 (6 bases). This CDR3 is 13 amino acids long. V dropped 2 bases and J dropped 3 bases, with 11 bases sitting between them. CDR1 and CDR2 (germline): GTSNPN, SVGIG (reference sequence). The sequenced part of the CDR3 DNA is TGTGCCTGGAGTATCGGGGGATTCTACGAG. This sequence encodes CAWSIGGFYE. In full, the CDR3 reads CAWSIGGFYEQYF.

Note on this clone: The CDR3 extends 3 residues past the end of the read, so its final part is completed from the germline J gene. The V gene is TRBV7-2, the J gene TRBJ1-6; a possible D gene is TRBD1 (6 bases). CDR1 is SGHTA, CDR2 FQGNSA, per germline. The V end was cut by 5 bases, the J end by 10 bases, with 15 bases between. CDR3 length equals 14 residues. The CDR3 loop reads CASSNGGARSPLHF. The CDR3 bases that were read are TGTGCCAGCAGCAACGGGGGGGCGAGATCACCC. Full variable domain (rest looked up from reference TRBV7-2 and TRBJ1-6): GAGVSQSPSNKVTEKGKDVELRCDPISGHTALYWYRQSLGQGLEFLIYFQGNSAPDKSGLPSDRFSAERTGGSVSTLTIQRTQQEDSAVYLCASSNGGARSPLHFGNGTRLTVT.

Notes on this clone: Coverage ceases 3 residues before the CDR3 finishes, and the germline J gene fills in the end. This sequence joins TRBV20-1 and TRBJ1-4; 7 bases fit TRBD1. The CDR3 has 15 amino acids. From germline, CDR1 is DFQATT and CDR2 SNEGSKA (reference sequence). CDR3 DNA, as far as it was read: TGCAGTGCTGGCCCTGGACAGGAGGATAATTCACCA. It is translated as CSAGPGQEDNSP. The full CDR3 sequence reads CSAGPGQEDNSPLFF.

A word on this clone: The read stops 3 residues short of the end of the CDR3; the missing end is completed from the germline J gene. The chain has TRBV5-1 and TRBJ1-1; a weak D match, TRBD1 (5 bases). This CDR3 has 14 amino acids. Germline V CDR1 and CDR2: SGHRS, YFSETQ. CDR3 residues: CASSLAGMEGEAFF. The CDR3 bases that were read are TGCGCCAGCAGCTTGGCCGGCATGGAGGGGGAA.

Points on this clone: Sequencing ends 3 residues short of the CDR3 end; the germline J gene provides the rest. This chain links TRBV2 with TRBJ1-4; D is ambiguous. Trimming took 3 bases from V and 5 from J, leaving 7 bases between them. Germline CDR1 SNHLY, CDR2 FYNNEI. CDR3 length equals 13 residues. CDR3 in amino acids: CASSDGENEKLFF. The DNA read from the CDR3 is TGTGCCAGCAGTGACGGGGAGAATGAAAAA.

Concerning this clone: The sequence runs out 3 residues before the end of the CDR3; the remainder is reconstructed from the germline J gene. The chain couples TRBV19 to TRBJ1-2; TRBD1 matches at 11 bases. The CDR3 consists of 18 residues. V shed 4 bases and J 6 bases; nucleotides not matched to a gene: 16. Looked up from germline, CDR1 is LNHDA and CDR2 is SQIVND (reference sequence). CDR3: CASSTIINLDRGRDGYTF. The sequenced part of the CDR3 DNA is TGTGCCAGTAGTACCATCATAAACTTGGACAGGGGGCGAGATGGC.

Note on this clone: The read ends 3 residues before the CDR3 terminus; that terminus is restored from the germline J gene. J is TRBJ1-4 and V is TRBV30, with TRBD1 as a possible D gene (5 bases). The CDR3 extends over 12 amino acids. The V gene's germline CDR1 is GTSNPN and CDR2 SVGIG (reference sequence). The V end lost 8 bases, the J end lost 6 bases, and 13 bases lay between the germline ends. The CDR3 DNA, read in part, is TGTGCCCTGACAGAGGCATATGAAAAA. Translating gives CALTEAYEK. The full CDR3 protein is CALTEAYEKLFF.

In the case of this clone: From the germline J gene comes the end of the CDR3, since the read stops 3 residues before it. The chain recombines TRBV5-1 with TRBJ2-3; the match to TRBD2 covers 8 bases. V dropped 1 base and J dropped 0; count of bases not matched to a gene: 13. The CDR3 consists of 19 residues. Germline CDR1 is SGHRS and CDR2 is YFSETQ. The CDR3 bases that were read are TGCGCCAGCAGCTTGCCGAGCGGGGGCCCTACCACTAGCACAGATACG. Residues: CASSLPSGGPTTSTDT. The entire CDR3 sequence reads CASSLPSGGPTTSTDTQYF.

With respect to this clone: The CDR3 extends 3 residues past the end of the read, so its final part is completed from the germline J gene. The chain couples TRBV30 to TRBJ1-5; 9 bases line up with TRBD1. Germline CDR1 GTSNPN, CDR2 SVGIG (reference sequence). With V trimmed by 7 bases and J by 3 bases, 4 bases remained unmatched. This CDR3 comprises 13 residues. Incomplete CDR3 DNA: TGTGCCTTAAGGGACAGGGACAATCAGCCC. Protein product: CALRDRDNQP. In full, the CDR3 reads CALRDRDNQPQHF.

The CDR3 spells CASSIPLGGGRNEQFF. The DNA read from the CDR3 is TGTGCCAGTAGTATCCCCCTAGGGGGGGGCAGGAATGAG. V and J are TRBV19 and TRBJ2-1; the D gene is possibly TRBD2 (7 bases). The CDR3 is cut off 3 residues early in the read; its end comes from the germline J gene. CDR3 length: 16 residues. Trimming cost V 3 bases and J 7 bases, with 19 bases left between them. The V gene's germline CDR1 is LNHDA and CDR2 SQIVND (reference sequence).

The chain's CDR3 is CSADDRSTDTQYF. Incomplete CDR3 DNA: TGCAGTGCTGACGACAGGAGCACAGATACG. This chain connects TRBV20-1 to TRBJ2-3; tentative D call: TRBD1 (6 bases). The CDR3 end is not reached by the read, which stops 3 residues before it; the germline J gene fills it in. This CDR3 is 13 amino acids long. V was pared by 5 bases and J by 0 bases, with 9 bases between. The germline CDR1 and CDR2 sequences are DFQATT and SNEGSKA (reference sequence).

For this clone: The CDR3 end is not reached by the read, which stops 3 residues before it; the germline J gene fills it in. This chain uses TRBV11-2 with TRBJ1-1; D is ambiguous. V lost 2 bases and J lost 1, with 8 bases in between. CDR1 is SGHAT and CDR2 is FQNNGV in the germline V gene. The CDR3 contains 14 residues. The part of the CDR3 DNA that was read is TGTGCCAGCAGCTTAACAGACGGGAACACTGAA. Translated: CASSLTDGNTE. In full, the CDR3 is CASSLTDGNTEAFF. The full variable domain, its missing parts supplied by reference TRBV11-2 and TRBJ1-1, is EAGVAQSPRYKIIEKRQSVAFWCNPISGHATLYWYQQILGQGPKLLIQFQNNGVVDDSQLPKDRFSAERLKGVDSTLKIQPAKLEDSAVYLCASSLTDGNTEAFFGQGTRLTVV.

Details on this clone: The read halts 3 residues ahead of the CDR3 end, with the missing end drawn from the germline J gene. The genes are TRBV20-1 and TRBJ1-5; D may be TRBD1 (5 bases). The CDR3 extends over 15 amino acids. Trimming took off 2 bases at V and 2 bases at J, with 13 bases between the two ends. CDR1 is DFQATT, CDR2 SNEGSKA, per germline (reference sequence). CDR3 bases read: TGCAGTGCTAGAATTGGGGGGAGCGGCAATCAGCCC. Amino acids: CSARIGGSGNQP. The CDR3, in full, reads CSARIGGSGNQPQHF.

Points on this clone: The read ends 3 residues shy of where the CDR3 ends; the end is completed using the germline J gene. This chain connects TRBV7-2 to TRBJ2-3, with 9 bases lining up with TRBD2. The V gene end was trimmed by 8 bases and the J gene end by 2 bases; junction bases not matched to a gene: 8. The CDR3 spans 15 residues. The V gene's germline CDR1 is SGHTA and CDR2 FQGNSA. The CDR3 sequence is CASARGGGDTDTQYF. The part of the CDR3 DNA that was read is TGTGCCAGCGCCCGCGGCGGGGGGGACACAGATACG.

To note about this clone: The CDR3 end is not reached by the read, which stops 3 residues before it; the germline J gene fills it in. V gene TRBV20-1 combines with J gene TRBJ2-1; 8 bases match TRBD2. CDR3 size: 14 residues. The germline V gene has CDR1 DFQATT and CDR2 SNEGSKA (reference sequence). With 3 bases clipped from V and 8 bases from J, the junction kept 9 bases outside the gene matches. CDR3 bases read: TGCAGTGCTAGTCCCTCGCGGGGGGCTCATGAG. This codes for CSASPSRGAHE. The entire CDR3 sequence reads CSASPSRGAHEQFF.